The clone carrying this T cell receptor (beta chain) was observed a few times. Antigen: not known. This sample was included in a study of identical twins. Study conclusions and caveats: When twins shared out-of-frame alpha sequences, those sequences had excess low generation probability.

Template switching created a universal primer site, and the cDNA included unique molecular identifiers. TCRdb recomputed calls from the 5' RACE reads with MiXCR, one row per CDR3 protein. Seen here are around 230,000 distinct CDR3 sequences, approximately 9% observed once, and the top ten hold about 5.2%. Healthy Caucasians alone served as donors. V lost 6 bases, J lost 6 bases, and 4 bases stayed unmatched. This CDR3 has 12 residues. CDR1 and CDR2 (germline): MNHEY, SVGAGI. Sequencing input: memory (CD45RO+) T cells sorted from blood. The sequence derives from a woman younger than 35 in good health. The genes are TRBV6-5 and TRBJ2-7; 8 bases map to TRBD1. CDR3 loop: CASSAGGGEQYF. CDR3 sequence (DNA): TGTGCCAGCAGCGCAGGGGGCGGCGAGCAGTACTTC.